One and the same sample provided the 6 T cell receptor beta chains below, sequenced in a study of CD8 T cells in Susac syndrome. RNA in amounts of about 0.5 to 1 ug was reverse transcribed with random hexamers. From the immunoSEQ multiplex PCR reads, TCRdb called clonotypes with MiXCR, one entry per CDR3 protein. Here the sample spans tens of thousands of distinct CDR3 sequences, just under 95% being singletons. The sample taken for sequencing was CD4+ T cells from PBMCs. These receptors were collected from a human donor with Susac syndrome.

The CDR3 region has the DNA TGTGCCACCAGTTTGGGACAGGCAGAGACCCAGTACTTC. It specifies CATSLGQAETQYF. J is TRBJ2-5 and V is TRBV15, with 8 bases that match TRBD1. V was clipped by 6 bases and J by 4 bases; unmatched bases: 4. CDR3 length equals 13 residues. Germline lookup yields CDR1 LNHNV and CDR2 YYDKDF (reference sequence).

The CDR3 coding sequence is TGTGCCAGCAGTCAGGCCTTCCGGGGCCCCTACGAGCAGTACTTC. This encodes CASSQAFRGPYEQYF. The chain joins TRBV5-4 to TRBJ2-7; D tentatively fits TRBD1 or TRBD2 (5 bases each). V was trimmed by 5 bases and J by 2 bases, leaving 17 bases between them. The germline V gene has CDR1 SGHNT and CDR2 YYREEE (reference sequence). This CDR3 region has 15 residues.

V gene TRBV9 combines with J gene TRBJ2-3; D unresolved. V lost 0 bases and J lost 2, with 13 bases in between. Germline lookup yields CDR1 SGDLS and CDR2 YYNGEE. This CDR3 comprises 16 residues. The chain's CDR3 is CASSVASNPPTDTQYF. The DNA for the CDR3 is TGTGCCAGCAGCGTAGCTTCTAACCCCCCCACAGATACGCAGTATTTT.

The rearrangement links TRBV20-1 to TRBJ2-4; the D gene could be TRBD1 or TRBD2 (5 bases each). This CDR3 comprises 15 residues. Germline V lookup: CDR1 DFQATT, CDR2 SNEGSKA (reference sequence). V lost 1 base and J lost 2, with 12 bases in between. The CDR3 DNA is TGCAGTGCTAGAGTGCCAGGGACCCCCAAAAACATTCAGTACTTC. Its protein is CSARVPGTPKNIQYF.

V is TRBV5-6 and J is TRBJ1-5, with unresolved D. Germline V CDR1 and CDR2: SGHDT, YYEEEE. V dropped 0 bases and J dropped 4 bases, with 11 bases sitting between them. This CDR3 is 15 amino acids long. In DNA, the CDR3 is TGTGCCAGCAGCTTGGACGGCAGCCCAAATCAGCCCCAGCATTTT. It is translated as CASSLDGSPNQPQHF.

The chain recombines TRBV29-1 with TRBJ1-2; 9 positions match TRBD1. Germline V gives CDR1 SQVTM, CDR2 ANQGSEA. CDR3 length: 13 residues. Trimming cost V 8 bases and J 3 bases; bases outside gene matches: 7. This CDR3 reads CSYTGGADYGYTF. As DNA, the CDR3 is TGCAGCTACACAGGGGGCGCGGACTATGGCTACACCTTC.